What follows describes a single T cell receptor (beta chain). Its antigen is currently unknown. The entry originates in a study of T cell responses to AZD1222 COVID-19 vaccine. Assay: immunoSEQ multiplex PCR; the TCRdb copy retains only in-frame clones and omits some. The data show roughly 100,000 clones, around nine tenths seen once. CDR3 length: 13 amino acids. The germline CDR1 and CDR2 sequences are MGHRA and YSYEKL. Deletions cut 1 base from V and 9 bases from J, with 11 bases between. Broader study findings: Seropositivity was recorded at baseline in only a handful of AZD1222 recipients.

The sequences come from peripheral blood, collected on day 0 of AZD1222 vaccination. This chain links TRBV4-1 with TRBJ2-3; D unclear. The clonotype originates from an adult in good health. CDR3 in DNA: TGCGCCAGCAGCCAAGTGACCCCCCCCACGCAGTATTTT. Translated: CASSQVTPPTQYF.